This T cell receptor (beta chain) was recovered during a study of radiation and T cells in renal cell carcinoma. Details on this clone: Distinct nucleotide sequences in the sample also encode this CDR3.

As for time point: baseline pretreatment blood. The treatment was: 15 Gy SBRT to primary tumor, nephrectomy 4 weeks later. This CDR3 has 14 residues. V shed 0 bases and J shed 0 bases, with 7 bases lying between them. Germline CDR1 reads SGDLS; CDR2 reads YYNGEE. Measured with immunoSEQ multiplex PCR; TCRdb has only the in-frame clones, and not every one. This table holds 100,000 to 150,000 clones, roughly 80% found once. The chain joins TRBV9 to TRBJ2-7; weak D call: TRBD2 (5 bases). This clonotype originated in a woman between 55 and 75 years old with renal cell carcinoma. This sample comprised blood, obtained from a patient whose treatment included radiotherapy and nephrectomy. The CDR3 DNA reads TGTGCCAGCAGCGTAGGAGGGAGCTCCTACGAGCAGTACTTC. It translates to CASSVGGSSYEQYF. Using reference TRBV9 and TRBJ2-7 for the parts outside the CDR3, the full variable domain is DSGVTQTPKHLITATGQRVTLRCSPRSGDLSVYWYQQSLDQGLQFLIQYYNGEERAKGNILERFSAQQFPDLHSELNLSSLELGDSALYFCASSVGGSSYEQYFGPGTRLTVT.